The 20 T cell receptor beta chains listed next were all sequenced from one sample in a study of shared clonotypes between healthy human individuals. Terminally differentiated effector memory CD45RA+ cells were excluded by CCR7 positive selection of CD45RO-negative cells. Measured with immunoSEQ multiplex PCR; TCRdb has only the in-frame clones, and not every one. The table includes under 850,000 clones, 90% to 95% detected once. What was sequenced was naive CD8+ T cells sorted from blood. The source of these receptors is a man aged 25-40 years in good health.

Written as DNA, the CDR3 is TGTGCCAACCAACAGCGAGCTCATACGCAGTATTTT. It translates to CANQQRAHTQYF. The chain links TRBV2 to TRBJ2-3, with unresolved D. Trimming shortened V by 10 bases and J by 7 bases, and 15 bases separated the two germline ends. Germline-derived CDR1 and CDR2 are SNHLY and FYNNEI. The CDR3 contains 12 residues.

The rearrangement joins TRBV27 to TRBJ2-1; weak D call: TRBD2 (5 bases). The germline V gene has CDR1 MNHEY and CDR2 SMNVEV (reference sequence). The ends were cut back, 1 base at V and 7 bases at J, with 14 bases in the middle. The CDR3 totals 15 residues. CDR3 sequence (DNA): TGTGCCAGCAGTTTATTGAACTACCCGGGGAATGAGCAGTTCTTC. Protein sequence: CASSLLNYPGNEQFF.

In this sample, this clone turned up a few times. The rearrangement uses TRBV10-1 and TRBJ2-1; D gene uncertain. Germline CDR1 reads WNHNN; CDR2 reads SYGVQD (reference sequence). V shed 2 bases and J shed 8 bases, with 10 bases lying between them. The CDR3 extends over 13 amino acids. The CDR3 is CASSEGPVDEQFF. In DNA form, the CDR3 reads TGCGCCAGCAGTGAGGGACCAGTCGATGAGCAGTTCTTC.

The chain employs TRBV5-4 and TRBJ2-7; 9 nucleotides line up with TRBD2. The germline CDR1 and CDR2 sequences are SGHNT and YYREEE (reference sequence). The CDR3 has 16 residues. The J segment lost 2 bases and the V segment lost 0 bases, leaving 6 bases of the junction unmatched. The CDR3 region is CASSLEGGGRAYEQYF. The CDR3 DNA sequence: TGTGCCAGCAGCTTGGAAGGGGGCGGGAGGGCCTACGAGCAGTACTTC.

This chain connects TRBV19 to TRBJ1-1; a possible D gene is TRBD1 (6 bases). This CDR3 contains 13 residues. The germline CDR1 and CDR2 sequences are LNHDA and SQIVND (reference sequence). V was clipped by 6 bases and J by 3 bases, with 11 bases between them. The CDR3 nucleotides read TGTGCCAGTAGGTCAACAGGGTACACTGAAGCTTTCTTT. It yields the protein CASRSTGYTEAFF.

The J gene is TRBJ1-4, the V gene TRBV27; 7 nucleotides line up with TRBD1. Germline-derived CDR1 and CDR2 are MNHEY and SMNVEV (reference sequence). The CDR3 spans 14 residues. The J segment lost 3 bases and the V segment lost 9 bases, leaving 7 bases of the junction unmatched. The CDR3 reads CASSPGQPNEKLFF. The CDR3 bases are TGTGCCAGTTCTCCGGGACAGCCTAATGAAAAACTGTTTTTT. Drawing the rest from reference TRBV27 and TRBJ1-4, the complete variable domain is EAQVTQNPRYLITVTGKKLTVTCSQNMNHEYMSWYRQDPGLGLRQIYYSMNVEVTDKGDVPEGYKVSRKEKRNFPLILESPSPNQTSLYFCASSPGQPNEKLFFGSGTQLSVL.

The chain has TRBV9 and TRBJ1-1, with D tentatively TRBD1 (5 bases). V was shortened by 0 bases and J by 0 bases, with 15 bases between the two germline ends. This CDR3 contains 17 residues. The V gene's germline CDR1 is SGDLS and CDR2 YYNGEE. CDR3 sequence reads: CASSVDGRWGMNTEAFF. CDR3 nucleotides: TGTGCCAGCAGCGTAGATGGGCGTTGGGGGATGAACACTGAAGCTTTCTTT. Variable domain in full (rest from reference TRBV9 and TRBJ1-1): DSGVTQTPKHLITATGQRVTLRCSPRSGDLSVYWYQQSLDQGLQFLIQYYNGEERAKGNILERFSAQQFPDLHSELNLSSLELGDSALYFCASSVDGRWGMNTEAFFGQGTRLTVV.

The J gene is TRBJ1-2, the V gene TRBV7-2; D gene uncertain. The CDR3 spans 14 residues. Per germline, CDR1 SGHTA and CDR2 FQGNSA. V lost 5 bases to trimming and J lost 6 bases, with 16 bases between them. The CDR3 sequence is CASSKDWAGDGYTF. CDR3 coding DNA: TGTGCCAGCAGCAAAGACTGGGCCGGGGATGGCTACACCTTC.

The gene calls are TRBV15 and TRBJ2-7; D gene uncertain. Between the trimmed V and J ends, which lost 2 bases and 3 bases, there was a span of 8 bases. Germline assignment: CDR1 LNHNV and CDR2 YYDKDF (reference sequence). The CDR3 has 13 amino acids. In DNA, the CDR3 is TGTGCCACCAGCAGACAAGAAGACTACGAGCAGTACTTC. Its translation is CATSRQEDYEQYF.

In its sample, this clone was seen a few times. V usage is TRBV7-8 and J usage is TRBJ2-7; 9 positions match TRBD2. CDR1 SGHVS and CDR2 FQNEAQ come from the germline V gene. The CDR3 is made up of 15 amino acids. After removal of 4 bases from V and 0 bases from J, the junction contained 4 bases not matched to a gene. The CDR3 reads CASSSVAGASYEQYF. The CDR3 nucleotides are TGTGCCAGCAGCTCGGTAGCGGGAGCCTCCTACGAGCAGTACTTC.

The chain joins TRBV2 to TRBJ2-3; D uncertain. This CDR3 has 15 residues. The V and J ends lost 7 bases and 2 bases respectively, with 16 bases between them. Germline CDR1 reads SNHLY; CDR2 reads FYNNEI. The CDR3 here is CASTPRVGFTDTQYF. DNA for the CDR3: TGTGCCAGCACGCCCCGTGTGGGTTTCACAGATACGCAGTATTTT.

V and J are TRBV30 and TRBJ2-2, with D possibly TRBD2 on 5 matching bases. The CDR3 totals 18 residues. Germline CDR1 reads GTSNPN; CDR2 reads SVGIG (reference sequence). V shed 1 base and J shed 4 bases, with 22 bases lying between them. This CDR3 is CAWSDPSLTGRFTGELFF. Written as DNA, the CDR3 is TGTGCCTGGAGTGACCCCTCCCTGACGGGAAGGTTCACCGGGGAGCTGTTTTTT.

The V gene is TRBV5-1, the J gene TRBJ2-3; 10 bases agree with TRBD2. The CDR3 extends over 18 amino acids. Trimming cost V 3 bases and J 3 bases; bases outside gene matches: 13. Germline CDR1 and CDR2: SGHRS and YFSETQ. CDR3 nucleotides: TGCGCCAGCAGCTCCGCGGGAGTTGCTAGCGGGAGTACAGATACGCAGTATTTT. Translated, it gives CASSSAGVASGSTDTQYF.

This clone has just one count. The chain is built from TRBV19 and TRBJ2-1, with 8 positions matching TRBD2. Germline assignment: CDR1 LNHDA and CDR2 SQIVND (reference sequence). The CDR3 loop spans 14 amino acids. V lost 3 bases and J lost 10; bases outside the gene matches: 8. CDR3 sequence: CASSMGLGVGEQFF. CDR3 DNA: TGTGCCAGTAGTATGGGACTAGGGGTGGGCGAGCAGTTCTTC.

The chain is built from TRBV7-9 and TRBJ2-7, with TRBD1 identical over 10 bases. There are 15 residues in the CDR3. Germline loops: CDR1 SEHNR, CDR2 FQNEAQ (reference sequence). V lost 6 bases, J lost 5 bases, and 10 bases stayed unmatched. CDR3 protein: CASSSTGGSEDEQYF. The CDR3 coding sequence is TGTGCCAGCAGTTCGACAGGGGGCTCAGAAGACGAGCAGTACTTC.

This clone was detected once. The chain employs TRBV5-6 and TRBJ2-5; D is ambiguous. With 1 base removed from V and 5 bases from J, the gap between germline ends came to 9 bases. This CDR3 comprises 13 residues. Germline lookup yields CDR1 SGHDT and CDR2 YYEEEE. CDR3 in amino acids: CASSLSLEETQYF. The CDR3 DNA reads TGTGCCAGCAGCTTGTCCCTTGAGGAGACCCAGTACTTC.

A single count supports this clone. The chain employs TRBV29-1 and TRBJ2-1; 7 bases fit TRBD2. V lost 1 base, J lost 1 base, and 7 bases stayed unmatched. Germline V gene sequence: CDR1 SQVTM, CDR2 ANQGSEA. This CDR3 is 16 amino acids long. The CDR3, as DNA: TGCAGCGTTGAAGGATCCCAGCGGGGTTCCTACAATGAGCAGTTCTTC. Translation gives CSVEGSQRGSYNEQFF.

V usage is TRBV5-4 and J usage is TRBJ2-5; D is unresolved. CDR1 is SGHNT, CDR2 YYREEE, per germline (reference sequence). The CDR3 runs to 14 residues. Between the trimmed V and J ends, which lost 0 bases and 2 bases, there was a span of 8 bases. This CDR3 reads CASSLGLEQETQYF. In nucleotides, the CDR3 is TGTGCCAGCAGCTTGGGGCTAGAACAAGAGACCCAGTACTTC. Looking up the rest from reference TRBV5-4 and TRBJ2-5 gives the full variable domain: ETGVTQSPTHLIKTRGQQVTLRCSSQSGHNTVSWYQQALGQGPQFIFQYYREEENGRGNFPPRFSGLQFPNYSSELNVNALELDDSALYLCASSLGLEQETQYFGPGTRLLVL.

The V gene is TRBV6-5, the J gene TRBJ2-7; 10 bases match TRBD2. The CDR3 contains 14 residues. J lost 2 bases, V lost 5 bases, and 3 bases had no gene match. The germline V gene encodes CDR1 MNHEY and CDR2 SVGAGI. Written as DNA, the CDR3 is TGTGCCAGCAGTGAACTAGCGGGGCCCTACGAGCAGTACTTC. As protein: CASSELAGPYEQYF.

The chain recombines TRBV27 with TRBJ2-3; 8 bases line up with TRBD1. Germline V CDR1 and CDR2: MNHEY, SMNVEV (reference sequence). The CDR3 sequence is 14 residues long. After removal of 7 bases from V and 4 bases from J, the junction contained 7 bases not matched to a gene. CDR3 in amino acids: CASNTLTGADTQYF. The CDR3 DNA is TGTGCCAGCAACACTCTGACAGGGGCAGATACGCAGTATTTT.